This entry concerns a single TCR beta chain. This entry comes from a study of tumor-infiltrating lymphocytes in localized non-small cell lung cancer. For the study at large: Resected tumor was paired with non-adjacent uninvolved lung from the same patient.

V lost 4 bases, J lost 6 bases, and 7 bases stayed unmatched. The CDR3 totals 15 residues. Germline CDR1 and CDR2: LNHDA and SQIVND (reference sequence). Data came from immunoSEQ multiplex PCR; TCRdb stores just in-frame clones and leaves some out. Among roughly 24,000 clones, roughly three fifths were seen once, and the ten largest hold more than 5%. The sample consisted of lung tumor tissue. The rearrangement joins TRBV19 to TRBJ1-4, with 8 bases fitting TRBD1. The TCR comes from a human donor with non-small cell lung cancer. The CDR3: CASSTTTGVDEKLFF. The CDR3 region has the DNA TGTGCCAGTAGTACGACGACAGGGGTAGATGAAAAACTGTTTTTT. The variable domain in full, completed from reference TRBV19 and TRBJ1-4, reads DGGITQSPKYLFRKEGQNVTLSCEQNLNHDAMYWYRQDPGQGLRLIYYSQIVNDFQKGDIAEGYSVSREKKESFPLTVTSAQKNPTAFYLCASSTTTGVDEKLFFGSGTQLSVL.